This T cell receptor beta chain was sequenced during a study of T cell responses to AZD1222 COVID-19 vaccine. Study conclusions and caveats: Donors skewed white British and female; clonal diversity was possibly underestimated. Spike-specific TCR breadth and depth both grew after two AZD1222 doses. Unmutated regions of variants are reportedly targeted by nearly half of spike-specific TCRs.

In the case of this clone: Its antigen is as yet unknown.

Assay used: immunoSEQ multiplex PCR; TCRdb lists only in-frame clones, some missing. The repertoire holds fewer than 120,000 clones, around 90% seen once, with about 15% in the top ten. This TCR was recovered from an adult who received the AZD1222 COVID-19 vaccine. This specimen consisted of peripheral blood, obtained 28 days after the second AZD1222 dose.

Written as DNA, the CDR3 is TGTGCCAGCAGCGGTGACTACAACACTGAAGCTTTCTTT. Translating it yields CASSGDYNTEAFF. The chain is built from TRBV16 and TRBJ1-1; D ambiguous. Trimming removed 5 bases at V and 2 bases at J, with 9 bases between. Germline CDR1 reads KGHSY; CDR2 reads FQNENV. The CDR3 totals 13 residues.